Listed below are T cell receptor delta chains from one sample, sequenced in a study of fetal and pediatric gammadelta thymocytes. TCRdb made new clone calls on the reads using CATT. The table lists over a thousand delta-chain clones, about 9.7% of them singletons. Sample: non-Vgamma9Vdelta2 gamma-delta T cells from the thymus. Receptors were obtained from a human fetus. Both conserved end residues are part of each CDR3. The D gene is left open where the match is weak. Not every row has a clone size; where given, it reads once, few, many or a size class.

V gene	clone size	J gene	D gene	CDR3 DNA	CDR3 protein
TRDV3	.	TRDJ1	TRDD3	TGTGCCTTTATCCAGGGATACGCCGATAAACTCATCTTT	CAFIQGYADKLIF
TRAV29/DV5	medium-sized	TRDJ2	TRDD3	TGTGCAGCAAGCTACTGGGGGATACTGACAGCACAACTCTTCTTT	CAASYWGILTAQLFF
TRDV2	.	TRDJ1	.	TGTGCCTGTGACACCGGGATCACCAATAAACTCATCTTT	CACDTGITNKLIF
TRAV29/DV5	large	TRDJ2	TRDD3	TGTGCAGCAAGCGCTGGGGGATACACAGCACAACTCTTCTTT	CAASAGGYTAQLFF
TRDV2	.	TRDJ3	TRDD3	TGTGCCTGTGACAATACTGGGGGATCCTGGGACACCCGACAGATGTTTTTC	CACDNTGGSWDTRQMFF
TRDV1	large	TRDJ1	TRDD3	TGTGCTCTTGGGGAACTGGGGGATACGGTCATCTTT	CALGELGDTVIF
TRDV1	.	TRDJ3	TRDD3	TGTGCTCTTGGGGAACTCTGGGGATACTCCTGGGACACCCGACAGATGTTTTTC	CALGELWGYSWDTRQMFF
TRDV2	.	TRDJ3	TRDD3	TGTGCCTGTGACAGTACTGGGGGATACTGGGACACCCGACAGATGTTTTTC	CACDSTGGYWDTRQMFF
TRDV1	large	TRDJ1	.	TGTGCTCTTGTGTACTGGGCCGATAAACTCATCTTT	CALVYWADKLIF
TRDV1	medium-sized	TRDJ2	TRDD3	TGTGCTCTTGGGCCGGCCTTCCGTACTGGGGGATACGCGTTGACAGCACAACTCTTCTTT	CALGPAFRTGGYALTAQLFF
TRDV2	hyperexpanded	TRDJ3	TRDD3	TGTGCCTGTGACACTGGGGGATACTCCTGGGACACCCGACAGATGTTTTTC	CACDTGGYSWDTRQMFF
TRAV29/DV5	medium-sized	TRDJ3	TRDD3	TGTGCAGCAAGCTGGGGGATAAGCTCCTGGGACACCCGACAGATGTTTTTC	CAASWGISSWDTRQMFF
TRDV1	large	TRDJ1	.	TGTGCTCTTGGGGAACCCTGGGGCACCGATAAACTCATCTTT	CALGEPWGTDKLIF
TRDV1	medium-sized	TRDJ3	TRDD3	TGTGCTCTTGGGGAACCTACTGGGGTCAGCTCCTGGGACACCCGACAGATGTTTTTC	CALGEPTGVSSWDTRQMFF
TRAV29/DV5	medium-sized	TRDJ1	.	TGTGCAGCAAGCGGGGGGGACACCGATAAACTCATCTTT	CAASGGDTDKLIF
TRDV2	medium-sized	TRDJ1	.	TGTGCCTGTGACGAGGGATACACCGATAAACTCATCTTT	CACDEGYTDKLIF
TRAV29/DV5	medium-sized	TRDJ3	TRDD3	TGTGCAGCAAGCGCGTACTGGGGGAGCTCCTGGGACACCCGACAGATGTTTTTC	CAASAYWGSSWDTRQMFF
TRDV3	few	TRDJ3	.	TGTGCCTTTACCGGGGCTCAAGGCGCCTGGGACATCCGACAGATGTTTTTC	CAFTGAQGAWDIRQMFF
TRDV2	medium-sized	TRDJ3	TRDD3	TGTGCCTGTGACACGTACTGGGGGAGCTCCTGGGACACCCGACAGATGTTTTTC	CACDTYWGSSWDTRQMFF
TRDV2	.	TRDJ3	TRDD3	TGTGCCTGTGACTGGGGGACCTGGAACACCCGACAGATGTTTTTC	CACDWGTWNTRQMFF
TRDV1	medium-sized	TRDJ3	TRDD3	TGTGCTCTTGGGGAACTGGGGGGGATATGGGACACCCGACAGATGTTTTTC	CALGELGGIWDTRQMFF
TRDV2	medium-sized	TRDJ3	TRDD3	TGTGCCTGTGACACCGAGGACGGCTGGGGGAGCTCCTGGGACACCCGACAGATGTTTTTC	CACDTEDGWGSSWDTRQMFF
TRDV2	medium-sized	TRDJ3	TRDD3	TGTGCCTGTGACAAGTACTGGGGGATACGCGAAACCTGGGACACCCGACAGATGTTTTTC	CACDKYWGIRETWDTRQMFF
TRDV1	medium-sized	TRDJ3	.	TGTGCTCTTGGGGAACGGGGATGGGACACCCGACAGATGTTTTTC	CALGERGWDTRQMFF
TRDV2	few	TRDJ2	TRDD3	TGTGCCTACTGGGGGATACTAGCTTTGACAGCACAACTCTTCTTT	CAYWGILALTAQLFF
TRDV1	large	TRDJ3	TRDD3	TGTGCTCTTGGGAAGCGGTGGGGGAGCTCCTGGGACACCCGACAGATGTTTTTC	CALGKRWGSSWDTRQMFF
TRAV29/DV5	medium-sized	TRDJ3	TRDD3	TGTGCAGCAAGCGCTGGGGGATATTCCTGGGACACCCGACAGATGTTTTTC	CAASAGGYSWDTRQMFF
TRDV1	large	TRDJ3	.	TGTGCTCTTGGGGAACTCTCCTGGGACACCCGACAGATGTTTTTC	CALGELSWDTRQMFF
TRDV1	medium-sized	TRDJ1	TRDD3	TGTGCTCTTGGGGAACAAGATCCTACTGGGGGATTCTACACCGATAAACTCATCTTT	CALGEQDPTGGFYTDKLIF
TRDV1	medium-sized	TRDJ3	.	TGTGCTCTTGGGGAAGGTGGATCCTGGGACACCCGACAGATGTTTTTC	CALGEGGSWDTRQMFF
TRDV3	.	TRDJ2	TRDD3	TGTGCCTTTGGGGGGATGGCACAACTCTTCTTT	CAFGGMAQLFF
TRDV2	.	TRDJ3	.	TGTGCCTGTGACACTGGGCCTAGCTCCTGGGACACCCGACAGATGTTTTTC	CACDTGPSSWDTRQMFF
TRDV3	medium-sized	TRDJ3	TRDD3	TGTGCCTTTGTACTGGGGGATACCTGGGACACCCGACAGATGTTTTTC	CAFVLGDTWDTRQMFF
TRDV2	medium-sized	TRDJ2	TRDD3	TGTGCCTGTGACACTGGGGGAATAGACGCTTCTTTGACAGCACAACTCTTCTTT	CACDTGGIDASLTAQLFF
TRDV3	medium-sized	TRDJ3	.	TGTGCCTTTAGGGGATACTGGGACACCCGACAGATGTTTTTC	CAFRGYWDTRQMFF
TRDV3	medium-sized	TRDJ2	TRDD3	TGTGCCTTTACTGGGGGATACGCTTTGACAGCACAACTCTTCTTT	CAFTGGYALTAQLFF
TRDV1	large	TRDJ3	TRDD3	TGTGCTCTTGGGGAAGGGGATACCTGGGACACCCGACAGATGTTTTTC	CALGEGDTWDTRQMFF
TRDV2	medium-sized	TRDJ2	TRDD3	TGTGCCTGTGACACCGTACTGGGGGATACGGCACAACTCTTCTTT	CACDTVLGDTAQLFF
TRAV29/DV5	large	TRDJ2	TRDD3	TGTGCAGCACTACTGGGGGATACAGCACAACTCTTCTTT	CAALLGDTAQLFF
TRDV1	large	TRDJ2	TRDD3	TGTGCTCTTGGGGAAACTGGGGGATATTTGACAGCACAACTCTTCTTT	CALGETGGYLTAQLFF